The clone carrying this TCR beta chain was counted ten times or more. Its specificity is unknown. TCRdb reprocessed the RACE reads via MiXCR and lists one record per CDR3 protein. The table shows some 350,000 distinct CDR3 sequences, with over 6% occurring only once. The data were obtained in a study of human T cells and chemical hapten exposure. The overall study: Patch tests put 0.01% DPC on the upper back, and the results were checked at 6 days. Alopecia areata, totalis or universalis affected patients, mainly female.

This CDR3 is 14 amino acids long. Germline values: CDR1 SGHTA, CDR2 FQGNSA. The V and J ends lost 8 bases and 3 bases, in that order; junction bases with no gene match: 6. Time point in this sample: patch test 2, 6 weeks after DPC sensitization. Specified treatment: therapeutic diphenylcyclopropenone sensitization with weekly scalp DPC. Findings and caveats of the study: Expanded TCR sets contained significantly more large CDR3 similarity clusters than controls.

The clonotype was recovered from a woman aged 18-29 years with alopecia areata. Some clones in this sample may be carry-over from other donors' samples. The J gene is TRBJ1-5, the V gene TRBV7-2, with 8 bases matching TRBD1. Source: whole blood, taken in connection with sensitization to the hapten diphenylcyclopropenone (DPC). The CDR3 spells CASATGDSNQPQHF. CDR3 coding DNA: TGTGCCAGCGCGACAGGGGACTCCAATCAGCCCCAGCATTTT.